Below, 15 T cell receptor beta chains from the same sample are listed, as sequenced in a study of identical twins. MiXCR was run by TCRdb on the 5' RACE reads, yielding one entry per CDR3 protein. This table has some 710,000 distinct CDR3 sequences, approximately 6.1% appearing once. The sample comprised naive T cells sorted from blood. These TCRs come from a man aged 18 to 35 in good health.

This clonotype was seen repeatedly, ten times or more. The V gene is TRBV4-3, the J gene TRBJ2-1, with a tentative D call TRBD2 (6 bases). CDR3 size: 13 residues. V was shortened by 11 bases and J by 0 bases, with 11 bases between the two germline ends. Per germline, CDR1 LGHNA and CDR2 YSLEER. CDR3 bases: TGCGCCCTTACGGAGGGCTCCTACAATGAGCAGTTCTTC. Its translation is CALTEGSYNEQFF.

V is TRBV6-5 and J is TRBJ1-3, with D uncertain. The CDR3 totals 15 residues. V lost 4 bases to trimming and J lost 2 bases, with 12 bases between them. Germline CDR1 and CDR2: MNHEY and SVGAGI. DNA of the CDR3: TGTGCCAGCAGTTCCCCGGGCCTCCCTGGAAACACCATATATTTT. This gives the protein CASSSPGLPGNTIYF.

This clonotype was counted only a few times. V is TRBV5-1 and J is TRBJ2-5; D perhaps matches TRBD2 (6 bases). CDR3 size: 16 residues. V lost 1 base and J lost 3, with 16 bases in between. Per germline, CDR1 SGHRS and CDR2 YFSETQ. The CDR3 DNA sequence: TGCGCCAGCAGCTTGTCCGGCAGGCCGGGAGAAGAGACCCAGTACTTC. The encoded protein is CASSLSGRPGEETQYF. Using reference TRBV5-1 and TRBJ2-5 for the parts outside the CDR3, the full variable domain is KAGVTQTPRYLIKTRGQQVTLSCSPISGHRSVSWYQQTPGQGLQFLFEYFSETQRNKGNFPGRFSGRQFSNSRSEMNVSTLELGDSALYLCASSLSGRPGEETQYFGPGTRLLVL.

This clonotype was seen at least ten times. The DNA is omitted, as the CDR3 cannot be located on it reliably, and the CDR3 follows TCRdb's listing. V and J are TRBV9 and TRBJ2-3; the table's TRBD2 call for D was not verified on the DNA. Including both end residues, the CDR3 is 12 amino acids long. Per germline, CDR1 SGDLS and CDR2 YYNGEE. The CDR3 loop reads CASSVGLGSPYF.

V gene TRBV25-1 combines with J gene TRBJ1-5, with D unclear. The V gene lost 4 bases and the J gene lost 4 bases, with 5 bases spanning the gap. The germline CDR1 and CDR2 sequences are MGHDK and SYGVNS. The CDR3 extends over 12 amino acids. CDR3 DNA sequence: TGTGCCAGCAGTGTCCAAAATCAGCCCCAGCATTTT. Its translation: CASSVQNQPQHF.

The table lists this clonotype with many counts. The rearrangement links TRBV6-1 to TRBJ1-6, with 9 bases that match TRBD1. The V and J ends lost 10 bases and 10 bases, in that order; junction bases with no gene match: 11. The germline gives CDR1 MNHNS, CDR2 SASEGT. The CDR3 contains 14 residues. CDR3 nucleotide sequence: TGTGCCATCGACGCCGGGACAGGGAGATCACCCCTCCACTTT. Translating it yields CAIDAGTGRSPLHF.

The J gene is TRBJ2-3, the V gene TRBV7-6, with D hard to call. Germline CDR1 reads SGHVS; CDR2 reads FNYEAQ. This CDR3 has 17 residues. Trimming stripped 0 bases from V and 0 bases from J, with 13 bases between. The CDR3 DNA reads TGTGCCAGCAGCTTAGCGGGCGGAAAATCTAGCACAGATACGCAGTATTTT. Encoded protein: CASSLAGGKSSTDTQYF.

This clonotype appeared many times. J is TRBJ2-1 and V is TRBV20-1; 11 bases line up with TRBD2. In germline, CDR1 is DFQATT, CDR2 SNEGSKA (reference sequence). Losses at the gene ends were 3 bases for V and 11 bases for J; bases not matched to a gene: 12. The CDR3 sequence is 15 residues long. The CDR3 here is CSARPLGSGGEKQFF. CDR3 sequence (DNA): TGCAGTGCTAGGCCTCTGGGTAGCGGGGGGGAAAAGCAGTTCTTC.

In this sample, this clonotype turned up many times. The genes are TRBV12-3 or TRBV12-4 and TRBJ2-1; no clear D. The V gene lost 7 bases and the J gene lost 5 bases, with 9 bases spanning the gap. This CDR3 is built from 12 residues. Here the CDR3 DNA reads TGTGCCAGCACTTTTGTGAACAATGAGCAGTTCTTC. It translates to CASTFVNNEQFF.

In its sample, this clonotype was seen a few times. This rearrangement joins TRBV7-9 to TRBJ1-1, with D perhaps matching TRBD1 (6 bases). This CDR3 is built from 14 residues. Trimming stripped 5 bases from V and 0 bases from J, with 10 bases between. Germline lookup yields CDR1 SEHNR and CDR2 FQNEAQ (reference sequence). The chain's CDR3 is CASSQDSLNTEAFF. The CDR3 region has the DNA TGTGCCAGCAGCCAGGACAGCTTGAACACTGAAGCTTTCTTT.

This clonotype came up a few times. The chain combines TRBV5-1 with TRBJ2-3, with 7 bases lining up with TRBD1. The V gene's germline CDR1 is SGHRS and CDR2 YFSETQ. With V trimmed by 4 bases and J by 0 bases, 8 bases remained unmatched. CDR3 length: 16 amino acids. The CDR3 DNA reads as TGCGCCAGCAGCCAGAACAGGGGATTTAGCACAGATACGCAGTATTTT. Its protein is CASSQNRGFSTDTQYF.

The CDR3 DNA reads as TGTGCCAGTAGGGGGACAGGGACTTACTTCTACAATGAGCAGTTCTTC. This translates into CASRGTGTYFYNEQFF. The chain carries TRBV19 and TRBJ2-1; 9 bases align to TRBD1. The ends lost 6 bases at V and 3 bases at J; junction bases unmatched: 9. This CDR3 spans 16 amino acids. Germline loops: CDR1 LNHDA, CDR2 SQIVND (reference sequence). Full variable domain (rest looked up from reference TRBV19 and TRBJ2-1): DGGITQSPKYLFRKEGQNVTLSCEQNLNHDAMYWYRQDPGQGLRLIYYSQIVNDFQKGDIAEGYSVSREKKESFPLTVTSAQKNPTAFYLCASRGTGTYFYNEQFFGPGTRLTVL.

The chain couples TRBV30 to TRBJ2-7; TRBD1 matches at 9 bases. The J segment lost 5 bases and the V segment lost 1 base, leaving 6 bases of the junction unmatched. Germline lookup yields CDR1 GTSNPN and CDR2 SVGIG (reference sequence). This CDR3 has 14 amino acids. The chain's CDR3 is CAWSEGQGYNEQYV. In nucleotides, the CDR3 is TGTGCCTGGAGTGAGGGACAGGGTTACAACGAGCAGTACGTC.

This clonotype was seen many times. The chain couples TRBV20-1 to TRBJ2-4, with a tentative D call TRBD1 (6 bases). This CDR3 spans 15 amino acids. Per the germline V gene, CDR1 is DFQATT and CDR2 is SNEGSKA (reference sequence). Trimming removed 8 bases from V and 0 bases from J, with 17 bases in between. In nucleotides, the CDR3 is TGCAGTCCGGACAGCACCTTACTAGCCAAAAACATTCAGTACTTC. Encoded protein: CSPDSTLLAKNIQYF.

The V and J genes are TRBV28 and TRBJ2-7; tentative D call: TRBD2 (6 bases). Looked up from germline, CDR1 is MDHEN and CDR2 is SYDVKM. The germline V and J ends were trimmed by 5 bases and 2 bases, with 13 bases remaining between them. The CDR3 loop spans 14 amino acids. The CDR3 coding sequence is TGTGCCAGCAGTGTAGCAGCGGGTCCCTACGAGCAGTACTTC. This translates into CASSVAAGPYEQYF.